The T cell receptor (beta chain) under discussion was sequenced for a study of blood T cell dynamics during melanoma immunotherapy. The assay was immunoSEQ multiplex PCR, and TCRdb's table has in-frame clones only and misses some. The sample has about 20,000 clones, approximately 89% seen once. Time point reported: pre-treatment baseline. No patient had earlier systemic cancer treatment, concurrent immunosuppressants, or another active cancer. This sample comprised blood, obtained from a patient treated with checkpoint blockade. The source of this sequence is a human donor with melanoma.

The CDR3 region has the DNA TGCGCCAGCAGCCAAGGACGGGGGGTAAGCACAGATACGCAGTATTTT. Its protein is CASSQGRGVSTDTQYF. This sequence joins TRBV4-1 and TRBJ2-3; 7 bases map to TRBD2. The CDR3 is 16 amino acids. Trimming removed 1 base from V and 0 bases from J; junction bases left unmatched: 4. From germline, CDR1 is MGHRA and CDR2 YSYEKL.